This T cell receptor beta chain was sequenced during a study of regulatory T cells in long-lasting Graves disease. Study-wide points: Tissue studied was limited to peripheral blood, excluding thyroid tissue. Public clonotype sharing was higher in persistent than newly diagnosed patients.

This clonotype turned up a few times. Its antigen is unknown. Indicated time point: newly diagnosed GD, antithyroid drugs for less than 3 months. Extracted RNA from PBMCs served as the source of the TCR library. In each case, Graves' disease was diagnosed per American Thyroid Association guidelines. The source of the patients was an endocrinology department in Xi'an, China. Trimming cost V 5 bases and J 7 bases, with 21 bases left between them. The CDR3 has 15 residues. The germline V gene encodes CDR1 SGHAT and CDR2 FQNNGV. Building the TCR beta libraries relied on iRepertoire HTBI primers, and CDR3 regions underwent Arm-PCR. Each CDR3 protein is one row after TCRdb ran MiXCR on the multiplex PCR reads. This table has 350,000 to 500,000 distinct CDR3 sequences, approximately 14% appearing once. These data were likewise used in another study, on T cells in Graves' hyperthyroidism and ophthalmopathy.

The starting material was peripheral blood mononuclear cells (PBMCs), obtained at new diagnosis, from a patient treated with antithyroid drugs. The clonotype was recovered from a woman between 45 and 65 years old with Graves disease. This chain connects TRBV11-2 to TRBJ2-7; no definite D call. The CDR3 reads CASSPRVKSLGEQYF. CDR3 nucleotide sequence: TGTGCCAGCAGCCCACGTGTTAAGTCCTTAGGGGAGCAGTACTTC.